Included here is one T cell receptor (beta chain) sequence, with context. Profiling relied on immunoSEQ multiplex PCR, and the TCRdb table lists in-frame clones only, not all of them. The sample carries around 200,000 clones, 80% to 90% recorded once. These data are taken from a study of blood T cell repertoires in COVID-19. V was trimmed by 3 bases and J by 1 base, leaving 13 bases between them. The CDR3 loop spans 16 amino acids. Germline V gene lookup returns CDR1 LGHDT and CDR2 YNNKEL (reference sequence). All recovered Cohort 3 donors got two negative PCRs, got clearance, or saw symptom resolution.

Input material: PBMCs or T cells enriched from blood (not recorded which). V is TRBV3-1 (or the pseudogene TRBV3-2) and J is TRBJ2-1; D is possibly TRBD1 (7 bases). This sequence was found in a man aged 25-45 years who had recovered from COVID-19. As DNA, the CDR3 is TGTGCCAGCAGCCAGGAGGGGGCGCGATCCTACAATGAGCAGTTCTTC. Translating gives CASSQEGARSYNEQFF.